The TCR beta chain described here comes from a study of vaccination effects on CD4 cells after COVID-19. Study in general: Participants got two doses of BNT162b2 or mRNA-1273 vaccine. General study points: Convalescent patients were scarce, and early post-infection timepoints were absent.

Concerning this clone itself: What it recognizes is unknown.

Profiling relied on immunoSEQ multiplex PCR, and the TCRdb table lists in-frame clones only, not all of them. The sample gives 70,000 or so clones, around 74% of which show up once; 2.5% to 3% is in the top ten. Antigen-specific CD4+ T cells were first expanded with viral peptide pools by the ViraFEST assay and only then sequenced. Subsequent to a culture period of about nine days, CD4+ T cells were isolated. Each vaccine recipient was nucleocapsid antibody negative and had no prior SARS-CoV-2 infection. Wells containing approximately 2 million PBMC each were cultured with approximately 9.7 IU/ml IL-2 and 8.5 to 10 ug/ml peptides. Half-medium changes using IL-2 medium occurred on days 3 and 7. The receptor's source is a human donor who received a COVID-19 vaccine. The starting material was CD4+ T cells from PBMCs cultured with HCoV-NL63 spike peptides, obtained before COVID-19 vaccination.

The CDR3 loop reads CASSFQQHRYGYTF. The CDR3 DNA is TGTGCCAGCAGCTTCCAACAGCACCGATATGGCTACACCTTC. The V and J genes are TRBV7-2 and TRBJ1-2; D gene uncertain. The CDR3 runs to 14 residues. CDR1 is SGHTA and CDR2 is FQGNSA in the germline V gene. With 3 bases removed from V and 5 bases from J, the gap between germline ends came to 13 bases. Using reference TRBV7-2 and TRBJ1-2 for the parts outside the CDR3, the full variable domain is GAGVSQSPSNKVTEKGKDVELRCDPISGHTALYWYRQSLGQGLEFLIYFQGNSAPDKSGLPSDRFSAERTGGSVSTLTIQRTQQEDSAVYLCASSFQQHRYGYTFGSGTRLTVV.